Given below is one T cell receptor beta chain in context. This sample was included in a study of blood T cell repertoires in COVID-19. Study-level background: Samples came from the United States, Italy and Spain, spanning acute and convalescent COVID-19.

Germline V gene sequence: CDR1 SGHRS, CDR2 YFSETQ. This CDR3 has 15 amino acids. V gave up 6 bases and J gave up 5 bases, with 21 bases separating them. Only in-frame clones appear in the TCRdb table, and some are missing; sequencing was by immunoSEQ multiplex PCR. The data hold more than 150,000 clones, with 87% observed a single time. V usage is TRBV5-1 and J usage is TRBJ2-7; D might be TRBD2 (7 bases). Sequenced input: PBMCs or T cells enriched from blood (not recorded which). The receptor's source is a woman aged 25 to 45 who had recovered from COVID-19. DNA for the CDR3: TGCGCCAGCACCCTAGGGGGGGGAGGGCCCCACGAGCAGTACTTC. Translation gives CASTLGGGGPHEQYF.